The rows below give T cell receptor beta chains drawn from one sample of a study of brain metastases from non-small cell lung cancer. The protocol was immunoSEQ multiplex PCR, while the TCRdb copy is restricted to in-frame clones and leaves out a portion. This sample has some 1,600 clones, with roughly 81% found just once. The sample taken for sequencing was tumor-adjacent normal tissue. The receptors were sampled from a donor older than 35 with non-small cell lung cancer. Each CDR3 is given with its conserved first and last residue. A D gene is named only where the DNA matches it firmly. Only part of the rows carry a size: once, few, many, or a class if the clone is expanded.

TRBV4-1	NA	TRBJ2-5	NA	TGCGCCAGCAGCCAAGAACTAGTCCCGGAGACCCAGTACTTC	CASSQELVPETQYF
TRBV11-2	once	TRBJ1-3	TRBD1	TGTGCCAGCAGCTTAAGGTGGTCCGGTGGACAGGGGGCTGGAAACACCATATATTTT	CASSLRWSGGQGAGNTIYF
TRBV2	few	TRBJ2-4	TRBD1	TGTGCCAGCAAGGGACAGGTTCGGGGTGGCATTCAGTACTTC	CASKGQVRGGIQYF
TRBV28	NA	TRBJ1-5	NA	TGTGCCAGCAGCCCCCCCAGGGGGCCCCAGCATTTT	CASSPPRGPQHF
TRBV7-9	NA	TRBJ2-7	TRBD2	TGTGCCAGCAGCTCACGTACTGATAGCGGGATTTTGTACGAGCAGTACTTC	CASSSRTDSGILYEQYF
TRBV5-5	NA	TRBJ2-5	NA	TGTGCCAGCAGCTTAAGCGGACCTCAAGAGACCCAGTACTTC	CASSLSGPQETQYF
TRBV19	NA	TRBJ1-1	TRBD1	TGTGCCAGTGTGTTAGGACAGGGGAGGGACCTAATCACTGAAGCTTTCTTT	CASVLGQGRDLITEAFF
TRBV7-9	NA	TRBJ2-1	NA	TGTGCCAGCAGCCGACTAGCAGGGGAGGGAGGCCCCTACAATGAGCAGTTCTTC	CASSRLAGEGGPYNEQFF
TRBV18	NA	TRBJ2-7	NA	TGTGCCAGCTCCGAGGCGTCCTACGAGCAATACTTC	CASSEASYEQYF
TRBV11-1	NA	TRBJ2-5	NA	TGTGCCAGCAGCTTGGTCGGTCGGACCCAGGCAGAGACCCAGTACTTC	CASSLVGRTQAETQYF
TRBV13	NA	TRBJ2-2	NA	TGTGCCAGCAGCTTAGTTGGTCGATCGGGGGAGCTGTTTTTT	CASSLVGRSGELFF
TRBV5-6	NA	TRBJ2-7	NA	TGTGCCAGCAGCTTCGGGAAGGGAAAGGGGTACGAGCAGTACTTC	CASSFGKGKGYEQYF
TRBV2	NA	TRBJ2-2	NA	TGTGCCAGCAGTGAAAGGGGGACCGGGGAGCTGTTTTTT	CASSERGTGELFF
TRBV12-3/TRBV12-4	NA	TRBJ2-1	TRBD2	TGTGCCAGCGGACTAGAAAATGAGCAGTTCTTC	CASGLENEQFF
TRBV30	NA	TRBJ1-5	TRBD1	TGTGCCTGGGGACAGGGGGCGAATCAGCCCCAGCATTTT	CAWGQGANQPQHF
TRBV9	NA	TRBJ2-3	TRBD1	TGTACCAGCAGCGTAGTACAGGGGTTCACAGATACGCAGTATTTT	CTSSVVQGFTDTQYF
TRBV11-3	once	TRBJ2-1	NA	TGTGCCAGCAGCCTCGACAAGGGGACCTACAATGAACAGTTCTTC	CASSLDKGTYNEQFF
TRBV9	NA	TRBJ1-2	NA	TGTGCCAGCAGCGCATCAACACGATTAAACTATGGCTACACCTTC	CASSASTRLNYGYTF
TRBV18	NA	TRBJ1-5	NA	TGTGCCAGCTCAGAACGCGGGGATCAGCCCCAGCATTTT	CASSERGDQPQHF
TRBV2	NA	TRBJ2-1	NA	TGTGCCAGCAGTGAGGGGAACTACAATGAGCAGTTCTTC	CASSEGNYNEQFF
TRBV30	NA	TRBJ2-5	NA	TGTGCCTGGAGTGGGGTGGGAGAGACCCAGTACTTC	CAWSGVGETQYF
TRBV27	NA	TRBJ2-5	NA	TGTGCCAGCAGCCTAGCTATTGGATCGGAGACCCAGTACTTC	CASSLAIGSETQYF
TRBV7-8	few	TRBJ2-7	NA	TGTGCCAGCAGCGGAGACCAGAAACCCCCTTACTACGAGCAGTACTTC	CASSGDQKPPYYEQYF
TRBV10-1	NA	TRBJ1-1	TRBD1	TGCGCCAGCAGCCCGACAGGGATCACTGAAGCTTTCTTT	CASSPTGITEAFF
TRBV5-1	NA	TRBJ2-2	TRBD2	TGCGCCAGCACCCTCCGTGCGGGGGACACCGGGGAGCTGTTTTTT	CASTLRAGDTGELFF
TRBV6-1	NA	TRBJ2-5	TRBD2	TGTGCCAGCAGTGACGGCGGGAGCATAGAGACCCAGTACTTC	CASSDGGSIETQYF
TRBV7-9	NA	TRBJ1-4	NA	TGTGCCAGCACCCCAGGGATGGGGAATGAAAAACTGTTTTTT	CASTPGMGNEKLFF
TRBV28	NA	TRBJ1-6	NA	TGTGCCAGCAGACCCCTTCGGTTTACTTCACCCCTCCACTTT	CASRPLRFTSPLHF
TRBV18	NA	TRBJ2-7	TRBD2	TGTGCCAGCTCACCACCGGCTAGCGGCGACACTCCATTTCCCGAGCAGTACTTC	CASSPPASGDTPFPEQYF
TRBV2	NA	TRBJ2-1	NA	TGTGCCAGCAGGGATGTGGATGAGCAGTTCTTC	CASRDVDEQFF
TRBV7-9	NA	TRBJ1-1	NA	TGTGCCAGCAGCTTCGGGGGAGTGAACACTGAAGCTTTCTTT	CASSFGGVNTEAFF
TRBV18	NA	TRBJ2-7	NA	TGTGCCAGCTCACCAGGGACGCGGAGCTACGAGCAGTACTTC	CASSPGTRSYEQYF
TRBV7-8	NA	TRBJ2-7	TRBD2	TGTGCCAGCAGTATTAGCGGGGGGGCTGCCTACGAGCAGTACTTC	CASSISGGAAYEQYF
TRBV3-1/TRBV3-2	NA	TRBJ1-3	NA	TGTGCTTCTAAAGCGAGAGGGGGCTCTGGAAACACCATATATTTT	CASKARGGSGNTIYF
TRBV7-2	NA	TRBJ2-3	NA	TGTGCCAGCAGCTTAGATACAGATACGCAGTATTTT	CASSLDTDTQYF
TRBV3-1/TRBV3-2	NA	TRBJ1-2	TRBD1	TGTGCCAGCAGCCAAGAATACGACAGGGACTATGGCTACACCTTC	CASSQEYDRDYGYTF
TRBV3-1/TRBV3-2	NA	TRBJ2-5	TRBD1	TGTGCCAGTAACAGGGGGCCCCAAGAGACCCAGTACTTC	CASNRGPQETQYF
TRBV6-5	NA	TRBJ1-5	NA	TGTGCCAGCAACGTCAGGGGCAATCAGCCCCAGCATTTT	CASNVRGNQPQHF
TRBV3-1/TRBV3-2	NA	TRBJ1-6	NA	TGTGCCAGCAGCGACGGGAGTCCCATTTCACATAATTCACCCCTCCACTTT	CASSDGSPISHNSPLHF
TRBV5-4	NA	TRBJ2-3	NA	TGTGCCAGCAGCTTGGGAGATACGCAGTATTTT	CASSLGDTQYF
TRBV18	NA	TRBJ1-1	NA	TGTGCCAGCTCATCACCGGGGGGGACTATGAACACTGAAGCTTTCTTT	CASSSPGGTMNTEAFF
TRBV2	NA	TRBJ2-7	NA	TGTGCCATCCCCCCGGGCTACGAGCAGTACTTC	CAIPPGYEQYF
TRBV3-1/TRBV3-2	NA	TRBJ2-2	NA	TGTGCCACCACCGTAGGGGCGAACACCGGGGAGCTGTTTTTT	CATTVGANTGELFF
TRBV6-5	NA	TRBJ2-3	NA	TGTGCCAGCAGTCCTGGGGGGGGCAATCAGCCCCAGTATTTT	CASSPGGGNQPQYF
TRBV12-3/TRBV12-4	NA	TRBJ2-3	TRBD1	TGTGCCAGCAGGAGGGGGCTCGGAGATACGCAGTATTTT	CASRRGLGDTQYF
TRBV28	NA	TRBJ1-1	NA	TGTGCCAGCAGTTTATTAAGCGCGAACACTGAAGCTTTCTTT	CASSLLSANTEAFF
TRBV9	NA	TRBJ2-1	NA	TGTGCCAGCAGCGGAAGGACGGAATACTACAATGAGCAGTTCTTC	CASSGRTEYYNEQFF
TRBV18	NA	TRBJ2-5	NA	TGTGCCAGCTCACCACCCATATCGCGAGAGACCCAGTACTTC	CASSPPISRETQYF
TRBV9	NA	TRBJ2-7	NA	TGTGCCAGCAGCGTTGGGGGACACGACGAGCAGTACTTC	CASSVGGHDEQYF
TRBV24-1	NA	TRBJ2-2	NA	TGTGCCACCAGTGACCCATGGGAGATCGGAGAGCTGTTTTTT	CATSDPWEIGELFF
TRBV6-1	few	TRBJ1-1	NA	TGTGCCAGCAGTGATTGGGGGAGCCCTACGGGGAACACTGAAGCTTTCTTT	CASSDWGSPTGNTEAFF
TRBV10-3	NA	TRBJ2-7	TRBD2	TGTGCCGCCGCTTCCGGGACTAGCGACTCCTACGAGCAGTACTTC	CAAASGTSDSYEQYF
TRBV21-1	NA	TRBJ1-2	NA	TGTGCCAGCATTTGGGCAACCACATCCTATGGCTACACCTTC	CASIWATTSYGYTF
TRBV6-1	NA	TRBJ1-6	NA	TGTGCCAGCAGTGAAAGCGGGGGGGATAATTCACCCCTCCACTTT	CASSESGGDNSPLHF
TRBV29-1	few	TRBJ2-1	NA	TGCAGCGTTGCCGAGGACGGTTTTACCTACAATGAGCAGTTCTTC	CSVAEDGFTYNEQFF